The 25 T cell receptor beta chains presented below share a single source sample, sequenced in a study of shared clonotypes between healthy human individuals (dated by TCRdb to the early 2020s). The library was obtained by the immunoSEQ multiplex PCR assay. Not all clones reach the TCRdb copy of this immuneACCESS table, which keeps in-frame sequences only. Checked studies attribute under half of the gap to unresolved V genes and leave the rest unexplained. In all, the sample holds about 2.4 million clones, and 93% of those were seen once. Clones ranked in the top ten supply approximately 0.36% of the sample. What was sequenced was naive CD4+ T cells from PBMCs. Taken with the paper, the label for cell subset or site translates to: CD45RA+ positively selected. The receptors derive from a man between 18 and 35 years old in good health. Some clones in this sample may be carry-over from other donors' samples.

This sequence joins TRBV5-1 and TRBJ2-5; a possible D gene is TRBD2 (5 bases). Germline V gene sequence: CDR1 SGHRS, CDR2 YFSETQ. The CDR3 has 16 amino acids. Trimming pared 1 base from V and 5 bases from J, leaving 18 bases between. This chain's CDR3 is CASSLFSSRGWETQYF. The CDR3 DNA reads as TGCGCCAGCAGCTTGTTCTCTTCCCGGGGTTGGGAGACCCAGTACTTC.

This clone has only one observation. The identical CDR3 is also encoded by other nucleotide sequences in the sample. V usage is TRBV11-2 and J usage is TRBJ2-7; D is tentatively TRBD1 or TRBD2 (5 bases each). The V and J ends lost 5 bases and 5 bases respectively, with 10 bases between them. CDR3 length: 12 amino acids. The germline V gene encodes CDR1 SGHAT and CDR2 FQNNGV. CDR3 DNA sequence: TGTGCCAGCAGCCCCCGGGGCCACGAGCAGTACTTC. Protein sequence: CASSPRGHEQYF.

J is TRBJ2-5 and V is TRBV2; 9 bases map to TRBD1. Losses at the gene ends were 4 bases for V and 0 bases for J; bases not matched to a gene: 3. The CDR3 totals 15 residues. Germline CDR1 is SNHLY and CDR2 is FYNNEI. The CDR3 DNA sequence: TGTGCCAGCAGTGGACAGGGGGGGGACCAAGAGACCCAGTACTTC. Residues: CASSGQGGDQETQYF.

The genes are TRBV29-1 and TRBJ2-3; D possibly corresponds to TRBD1 (6 bases). The CDR3 loop spans 14 amino acids. V shed 1 base and J shed 2 bases, with 10 bases lying between them. Looked up from germline, CDR1 is SQVTM and CDR2 is ANQGSEA. CDR3 residues: CSVEVRGATDTQYF. The CDR3 nucleotides read TGCAGCGTTGAAGTCAGGGGAGCCACAGATACGCAGTATTTT.

The chain uses TRBV6-1 and TRBJ1-4; D might be TRBD1 (6 bases). Trimming cost V 6 bases and J 1 base, with 12 bases left between them. In germline, CDR1 is MNHNS, CDR2 SASEGT. The CDR3 covers 15 residues. The CDR3 sequence: CASRVWTVTNEKLFF. The CDR3 region has the DNA TGTGCCAGCAGAGTTTGGACAGTAACTAATGAAAAACTGTTTTTT.

The count of this clone is one. V and J are TRBV2 and TRBJ2-3; D is unclear. Germline V gene sequence: CDR1 SNHLY, CDR2 FYNNEI. V lost 8 bases, J lost 4 bases, and 19 bases lay in between. The length of the CDR3 is 15 residues. In DNA, the CDR3 is TGTGCCAGCTCCCAGAGGCCCCTGGGCCCAGATACGCAGTATTTT. This gives the protein CASSQRPLGPDTQYF.

This clone was detected only once. Here the CDR3 reads CASSLGTGVGRQDTQYF. CDR3 bases: TGTGCCAGCAGCTTGGGCACAGGGGTCGGGCGACAAGATACGCAGTATTTT. The chain combines TRBV5-8 with TRBJ2-3; 7 bases are a match to TRBD1. The CDR3 consists of 17 residues. V trimming: 0 bases; J trimming: 5 bases; junction bases outside the gene matches: 12. Germline V gene sequence: CDR1 SGHTS, CDR2 YDEGEE.

The count of this clone is one. The rearrangement joins TRBV18 to TRBJ2-5; 12 bases align to TRBD1. After removal of 2 bases from V and 5 bases from J, the junction contained 6 bases not matched to a gene. Germline V CDR1 and CDR2: KGHSH, LQKENI. This CDR3 region has 16 residues. The CDR3 reads CASSPGDRGHGETQYF. DNA of the CDR3: TGTGCCAGCTCACCAGGGGACAGGGGGCACGGTGAGACCCAGTACTTC.

The J gene is TRBJ2-3, the V gene TRBV19; 12 bases are a match to TRBD2. V lost 5 bases, J lost 0 bases, and 21 bases stayed unmatched. The CDR3 has 22 residues. Germline CDR1 is LNHDA and CDR2 is SQIVND (reference sequence). The CDR3 loop reads CASSPLFISGLAGEPSTDTQYF. The CDR3 DNA reads TGTGCCAGTAGTCCCCTTTTTATATCGGGACTAGCGGGCGAACCTAGCACAGATACGCAGTATTTT.

The chain combines TRBV19 with TRBJ1-1; 8 bases are a match to TRBD1. CDR1 and CDR2 from the germline V gene are LNHDA and SQIVND (reference sequence). The CDR3 extends over 16 amino acids. The V segment lost 4 bases and the J segment 3 bases; nucleotides outside the gene matches: 10. This CDR3 is CASSNSAGGVYTEAFF. For the CDR3, the DNA is TGTGCCAGTAGTAATTCGGCAGGGGGCGTCTACACTGAAGCTTTCTTT.

To note about this clone: The same CDR3 arises from other DNA sequences in this sample as well. The chain links TRBV29-1 to TRBJ2-1, with 11 bases aligning to TRBD1. The CDR3 contains 14 residues. Germline values: CDR1 SQVTM, CDR2 ANQGSEA. V shed 5 bases, J shed 4 bases, and the junction held 4 bases outside the gene matches. The CDR3: CSVCRDRGYNEQFF. Here the CDR3 DNA reads TGCAGCGTTTGCCGGGACAGGGGGTACAATGAGCAGTTCTTC.

The rearrangement joins TRBV7-2 to TRBJ1-2; no definite D call. The CDR3 covers 16 residues. V lost 7 bases to trimming and J lost 3 bases, with 21 bases between them. Germline values: CDR1 SGHTA, CDR2 FQGNSA. The CDR3 here is CASTSYEGKTHYGYTF. The CDR3 DNA sequence: TGTGCCAGCACCTCTTACGAGGGCAAGACGCACTATGGCTACACCTTC.

As for this clone: This same CDR3 is encoded by further DNA sequences in the sample. The rearrangement uses TRBV7-3 and TRBJ2-5; D not certain. There are 14 residues in the CDR3. Germline CDR1 and CDR2: SGHTA and FQGTGA. With 1 base removed from V and 1 base from J, the gap between germline ends came to 7 bases. CDR3 region: CASSLRAGQETQYF. The CDR3, as DNA: TGTGCCAGCAGCTTAAGGGCAGGCCAAGAGACCCAGTACTTC.

The V gene is TRBV19, the J gene TRBJ1-1; no clear D gene. Between the trimmed V and J ends, which lost 7 bases and 8 bases, there was a span of 11 bases. The germline V gene encodes CDR1 LNHDA and CDR2 SQIVND (reference sequence). CDR3 length: 11 residues. CDR3 in DNA: TGTGCCAGTATTAAAGTGACCGAAGCTTTCTTT. Its protein product is CASIKVTEAFF.

On this clone: Other nucleotide sequences from this sample produce the same CDR3. CDR3 bases: TGTGCCAGCAGCTTGCAGACAGGCACAGATACGCAGTATTTT. Translated, it gives CASSLQTGTDTQYF. V is TRBV7-2 and J is TRBJ2-3; perhaps TRBD1 as D (5 bases). There are 14 residues in the CDR3. CDR1 and CDR2 (germline): SGHTA, FQGNSA. Trimming stripped 3 bases from V and 1 base from J, with 8 bases between.

V and J are TRBV5-1 and TRBJ2-2; 10 nucleotides align to TRBD2. Losses at the gene ends were 0 bases for V and 0 bases for J; bases not matched to a gene: 8. The CDR3 spans 19 residues. The germline V gene encodes CDR1 SGHRS and CDR2 YFSETQ. The CDR3 protein is CASSLGWASGGPNTGELFF. CDR3 bases: TGCGCCAGCAGCTTGGGATGGGCTAGCGGGGGACCGAACACCGGGGAGCTGTTTTTT. The variable domain in full, with the rest retrieved from reference TRBV5-1 and TRBJ2-2, is KAGVTQTPRYLIKTRGQQVTLSCSPISGHRSVSWYQQTPGQGLQFLFEYFSETQRNKGNFPGRFSGRQFSNSRSEMNVSTLELGDSALYLCASSLGWASGGPNTGELFFGEGSRLTVL.

The chain carries TRBV10-1 and TRBJ2-5; no firm D call. The germline CDR1 and CDR2 sequences are WNHNN and SYGVQD (reference sequence). The CDR3 extends over 13 amino acids. V shed 0 bases and J shed 11 bases, with 13 bases lying between them. In DNA form, the CDR3 reads TGCGCCAGCAGTGAGTCCAATGAGGTGGAGCAGTACTTC. Residues: CASSESNEVEQYF.

The chain employs TRBV7-2 and TRBJ2-7, with 9 positions matching TRBD2. This CDR3 has 15 amino acids. The V segment lost 6 bases and the J segment 4 bases; nucleotides outside the gene matches: 10. In germline, CDR1 is SGHTA, CDR2 FQGNSA. The CDR3: CASRPRSGSWYEQYF. CDR3 coding DNA: TGTGCCAGCAGGCCTCGTAGCGGGAGTTGGTACGAGCAGTACTTC.

On this clone itself: Other DNA sequences in the sample encode the same CDR3. The gene calls are TRBV20-1 and TRBJ2-1; D unclear. The CDR3 covers 11 residues. Germline assignment: CDR1 DFQATT and CDR2 SNEGSKA (reference sequence). Trimming pared 3 bases from V and 2 bases from J, leaving 2 bases between. This CDR3 is CSASAYNEQFF. The CDR3 bases are TGCAGTGCTAGCGCCTACAATGAGCAGTTCTTC.

This sequence joins TRBV28 and TRBJ2-7, with a possible D match to TRBD1 (5 bases). Germline CDR1 is MDHEN and CDR2 is SYDVKM. This CDR3 is 12 amino acids long. The CDR3 DNA reads TGTGCTGCAGGTCGGGCAGGGTACGAGCAGTACTTC. It is translated as CAAGRAGYEQYF. Filled out from reference TRBV28 and TRBJ2-7, the complete variable domain reads DVKVTQSSRYLVKRTGEKVFLECVQDMDHENMFWYRQDPGLGLRLIYFSYDVKMKEKGDIPEGYSVSREKKERFSLILESASTNQTSMYLCAAGRAGYEQYFGPGTRLTVT.

The V and J genes are TRBV9 and TRBJ2-1, with 8 positions matching TRBD1. The CDR3 spans 16 residues. J lost 7 bases, V lost 0 bases, and 9 bases had no gene match. Per germline, CDR1 SGDLS and CDR2 YYNGEE. In DNA, the CDR3 is TGTGCCAGCAGCGTAGCAGGGGGCAGCCTCCAGAATGAGCAGTTCTTC. Translation gives CASSVAGGSLQNEQFF.

The CDR3 DNA reads TGTGCCAGTACCCGAGGACAGGGCCCCACAGATACGCAGTATTTT. Its protein is CASTRGQGPTDTQYF. This chain connects TRBV19 to TRBJ2-3; 8 nucleotides agree with TRBD1. CDR3 length equals 15 residues. From germline, CDR1 is LNHDA and CDR2 SQIVND (reference sequence). Germline trimming cut 7 bases from V and 2 bases from J; bases unmatched to any gene: 8.

V is TRBV6-6 and J is TRBJ1-1; the D gene is possibly TRBD1 (5 bases). Germline V gene lookup returns CDR1 MNHNY and CDR2 SVGAGI (reference sequence). The CDR3 contains 13 residues. The V and J ends lost 10 bases and 3 bases respectively, with 15 bases between them. CDR3 protein: CATQTGADTEAFF. The CDR3 bases are TGTGCCACACAAACAGGCGCGGACACTGAAGCTTTCTTT.

The gene calls are TRBV13 and TRBJ2-3, with TRBD2 identical over 9 bases. V trimming: 5 bases; J trimming: 1 base; junction bases outside the gene matches: 4. Germline CDR1 and CDR2: PRHDT and FYEKMQ (reference sequence). The CDR3 sequence is 15 residues long. CDR3 in DNA: TGTGCCAGCAGCCCCCGGACTAGCGGCACAGATACGCAGTATTTT. Its translation: CASSPRTSGTDTQYF.

The CDR3 region is CATSRDPPSSGNTIYF. DNA of the CDR3: TGTGCCACCAGCAGAGACCCACCGAGCTCTGGAAACACCATATATTTT. This chain links TRBV15 with TRBJ1-3, with D unclear. The germline V gene has CDR1 LNHNV and CDR2 YYDKDF (reference sequence). This CDR3 is 16 amino acids long. Trimming removed 0 bases from V and 0 bases from J, with 9 bases in between.